This TCR beta chain was retrieved from a study of T cell clusters in autoimmune cytopenias. TRB was amplified from roughly 250 ng of peripheral blood genomic DNA per sample. Multiplex touch-down PCR amplified TRB using TRB-A and TRB-B pools in one tube. TCRdb reprocessed the multiplex PCR reads and keeps a single row for each CDR3 protein, giving no DNA. Here the sample table reports around 11,000 distinct CDR3 sequences. Germline V gene lookup returns CDR1 MNHEY and CDR2 SVGAGI. The CDR3 has 13 amino acids. These data also featured in a second study, about T cell repertoires in aging, cancer and after chemotherapy. As reported in that work: Untreated cancer patients had significantly lower blood TCR diversity than age-matched healthy donors. Healthy donors lost TCR diversity with age mainly through richness, cancer patients through richness and evenness. Across the chemotherapy interval, each cancer cohort showed higher median generation probability, suggesting thymic rebound.

This receptor was obtained from a human donor in good health. The rearrangement uses TRBV6-5 and TRBJ2-5; without DNA, the TCRdb call of TRBD1 cannot be checked. The sequenced sample was peripheral blood. CDR3 protein: CASSQGVRETQYF.